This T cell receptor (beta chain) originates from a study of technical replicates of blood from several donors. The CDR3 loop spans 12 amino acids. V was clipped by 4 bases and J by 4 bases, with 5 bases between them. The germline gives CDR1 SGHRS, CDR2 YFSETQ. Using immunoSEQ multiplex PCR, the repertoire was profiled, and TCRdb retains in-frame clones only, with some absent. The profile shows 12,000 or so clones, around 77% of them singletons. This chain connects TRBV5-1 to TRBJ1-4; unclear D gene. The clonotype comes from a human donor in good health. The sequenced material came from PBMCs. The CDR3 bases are TGCGCCAGCAGCCCTAATAATGAAAAACTGTTTTTT. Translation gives CASSPNNEKLFF.